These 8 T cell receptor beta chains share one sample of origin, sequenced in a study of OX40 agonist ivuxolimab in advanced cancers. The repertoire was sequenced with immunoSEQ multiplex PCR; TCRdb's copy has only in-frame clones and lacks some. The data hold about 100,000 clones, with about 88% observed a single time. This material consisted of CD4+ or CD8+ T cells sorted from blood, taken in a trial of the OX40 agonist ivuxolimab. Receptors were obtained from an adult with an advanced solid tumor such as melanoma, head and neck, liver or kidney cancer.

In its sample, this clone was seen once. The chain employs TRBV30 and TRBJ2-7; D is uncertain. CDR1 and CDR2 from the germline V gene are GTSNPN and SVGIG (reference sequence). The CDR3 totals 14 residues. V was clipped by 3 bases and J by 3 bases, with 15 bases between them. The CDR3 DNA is TGTGCCTGGAGGGGATCGGGCATTCTCTACGAGCAGTACTTC. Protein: CAWRGSGILYEQYF.

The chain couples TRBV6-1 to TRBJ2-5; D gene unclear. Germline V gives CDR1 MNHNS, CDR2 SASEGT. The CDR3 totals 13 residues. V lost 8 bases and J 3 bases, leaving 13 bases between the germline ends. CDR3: CASLGVPEETQYF. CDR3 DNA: TGTGCCAGCCTTGGGGTCCCGGAAGAGACCCAGTACTTC.

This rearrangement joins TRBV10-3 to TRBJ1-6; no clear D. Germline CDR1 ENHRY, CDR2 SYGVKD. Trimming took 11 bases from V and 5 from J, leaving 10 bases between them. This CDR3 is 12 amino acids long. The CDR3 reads CAVGRDNSPLHF. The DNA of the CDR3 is TGTGCCGTCGGACGGGATAATTCACCCCTCCACTTT.

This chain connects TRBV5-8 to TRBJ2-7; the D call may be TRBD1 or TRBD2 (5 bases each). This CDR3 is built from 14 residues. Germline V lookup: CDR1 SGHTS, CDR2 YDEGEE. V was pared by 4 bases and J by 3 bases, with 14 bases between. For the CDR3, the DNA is TGTGCCAGCAGCCGTGGGGGTCCGGGCTACGAGCAGTACTTC. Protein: CASSRGGPGYEQYF.

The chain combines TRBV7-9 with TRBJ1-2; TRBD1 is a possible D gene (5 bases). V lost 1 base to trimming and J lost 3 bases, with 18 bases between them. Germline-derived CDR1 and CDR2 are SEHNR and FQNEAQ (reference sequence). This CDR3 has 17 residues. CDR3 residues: CASSLVQLGGTHYGYTF. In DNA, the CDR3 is TGTGCCAGCAGCTTAGTACAGCTTGGAGGGACCCACTATGGCTACACCTTC.

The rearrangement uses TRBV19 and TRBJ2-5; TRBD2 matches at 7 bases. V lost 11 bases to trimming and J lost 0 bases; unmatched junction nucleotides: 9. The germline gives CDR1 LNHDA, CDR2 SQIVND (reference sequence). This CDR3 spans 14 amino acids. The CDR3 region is CASSGATHQETQYF. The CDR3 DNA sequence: TGTGCCTCGAGCGGGGCGACCCACCAAGAGACCCAGTACTTC.

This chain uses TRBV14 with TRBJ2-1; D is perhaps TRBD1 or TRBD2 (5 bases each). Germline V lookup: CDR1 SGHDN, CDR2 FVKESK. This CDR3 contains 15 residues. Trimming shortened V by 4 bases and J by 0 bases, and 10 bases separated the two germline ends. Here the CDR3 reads CASSRDLGSYNEQFF. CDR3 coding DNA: TGTGCCAGCAGCCGGGACCTGGGCTCCTACAATGAGCAGTTCTTC.

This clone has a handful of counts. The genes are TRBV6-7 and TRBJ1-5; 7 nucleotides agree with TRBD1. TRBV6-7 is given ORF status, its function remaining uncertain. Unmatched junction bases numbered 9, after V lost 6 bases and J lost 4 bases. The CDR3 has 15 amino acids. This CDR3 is CASSLGTVLNQPQHF. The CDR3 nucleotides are TGTGCCAGCAGCTTAGGGACAGTACTTAATCAGCCCCAGCATTTT.